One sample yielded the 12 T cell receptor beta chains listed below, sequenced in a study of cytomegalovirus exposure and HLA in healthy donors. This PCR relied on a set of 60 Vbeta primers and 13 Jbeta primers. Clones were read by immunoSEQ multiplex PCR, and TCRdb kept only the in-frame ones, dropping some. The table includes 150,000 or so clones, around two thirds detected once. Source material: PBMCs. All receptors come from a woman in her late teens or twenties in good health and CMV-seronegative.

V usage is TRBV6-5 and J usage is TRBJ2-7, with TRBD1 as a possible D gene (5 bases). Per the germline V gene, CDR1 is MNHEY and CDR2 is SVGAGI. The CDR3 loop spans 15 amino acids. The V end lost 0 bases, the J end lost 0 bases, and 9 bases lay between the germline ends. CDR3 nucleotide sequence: TGTGCCAGCAGTTACTCATTGGACACCTCCTACGAGCAGTACGTC. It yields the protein CASSYSLDTSYEQYV.

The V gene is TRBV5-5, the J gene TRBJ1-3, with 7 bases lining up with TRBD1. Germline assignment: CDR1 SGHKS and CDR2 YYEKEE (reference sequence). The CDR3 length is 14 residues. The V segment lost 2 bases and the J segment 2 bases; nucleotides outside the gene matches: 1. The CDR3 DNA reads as TGTGCCAGCAGCTTTCAGGGGGCTGGAAACACCATATATTTT. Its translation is CASSFQGAGNTIYF.

Written as DNA, the CDR3 is TGCGCCAGCAGCTTGGGGGGGTATTCGGACAGCTTAGACGGCTACACCTTC. Amino acids: CASSLGGYSDSLDGYTF. The rearrangement links TRBV5-1 to TRBJ1-2; possibly TRBD1 for D (6 bases). This CDR3 has 17 residues. Germline-derived CDR1 and CDR2 are SGHRS and YFSETQ. V shed 0 bases and J shed 8 bases, with 23 bases lying between them.

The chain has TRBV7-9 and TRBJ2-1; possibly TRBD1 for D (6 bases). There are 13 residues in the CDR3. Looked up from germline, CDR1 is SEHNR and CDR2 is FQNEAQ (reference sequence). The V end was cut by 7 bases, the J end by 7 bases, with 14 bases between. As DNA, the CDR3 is TGTGCCAGCACCATGACAGGATCGAATGAGCAGTTCTTC. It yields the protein CASTMTGSNEQFF.

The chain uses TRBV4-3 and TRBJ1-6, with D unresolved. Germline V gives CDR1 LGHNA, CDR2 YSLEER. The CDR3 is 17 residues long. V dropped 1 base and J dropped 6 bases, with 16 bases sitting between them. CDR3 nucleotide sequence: TGCGCCAGCAGCCAAGGGCCGGGAGGGTCCGGTAATTCACCCCTCCACTTT. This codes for CASSQGPGGSGNSPLHF.

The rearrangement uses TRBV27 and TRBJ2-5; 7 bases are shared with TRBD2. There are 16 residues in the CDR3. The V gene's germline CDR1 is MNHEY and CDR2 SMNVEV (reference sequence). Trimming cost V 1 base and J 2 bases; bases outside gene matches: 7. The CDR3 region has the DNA TGTGCCAGCAGTTTATTGGGCGGGGGATTACAAGAGACCCAGTACTTC. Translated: CASSLLGGGLQETQYF.

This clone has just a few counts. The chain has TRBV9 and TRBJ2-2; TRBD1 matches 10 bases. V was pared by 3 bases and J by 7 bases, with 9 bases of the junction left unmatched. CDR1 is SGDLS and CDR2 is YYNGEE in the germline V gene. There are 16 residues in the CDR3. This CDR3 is CASSARDRGSVGELFF. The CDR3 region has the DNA TGTGCCAGCAGCGCCCGGGACAGGGGTTCAGTCGGGGAGCTGTTTTTT.

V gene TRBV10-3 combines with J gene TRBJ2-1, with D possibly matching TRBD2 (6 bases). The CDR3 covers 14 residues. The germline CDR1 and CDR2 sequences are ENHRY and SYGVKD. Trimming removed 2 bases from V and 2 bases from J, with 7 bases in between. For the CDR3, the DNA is TGTGCCATCAGTGAGGGCGGGGCCTACAATGAGCAGTTCTTC. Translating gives CAISEGGAYNEQFF.

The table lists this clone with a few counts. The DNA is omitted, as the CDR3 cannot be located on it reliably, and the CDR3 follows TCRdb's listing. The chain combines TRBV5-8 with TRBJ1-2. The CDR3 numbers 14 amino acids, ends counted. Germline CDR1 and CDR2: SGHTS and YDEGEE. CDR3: CASSFRARRDGYTF.

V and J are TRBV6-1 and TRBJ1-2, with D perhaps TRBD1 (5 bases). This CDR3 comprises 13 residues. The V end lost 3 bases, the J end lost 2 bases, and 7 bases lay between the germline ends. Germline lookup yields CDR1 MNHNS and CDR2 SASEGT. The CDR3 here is CASSDPGNYGYTF. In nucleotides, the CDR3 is TGTGCCAGCAGTGACCCAGGGAACTATGGCTACACCTTC.

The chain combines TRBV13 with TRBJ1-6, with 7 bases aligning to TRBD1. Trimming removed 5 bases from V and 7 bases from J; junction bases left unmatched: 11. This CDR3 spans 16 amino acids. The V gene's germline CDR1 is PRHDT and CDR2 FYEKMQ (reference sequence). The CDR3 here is CASSPGIDRANSPLHF. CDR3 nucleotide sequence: TGTGCCAGCAGCCCCGGGATTGACAGGGCCAATTCACCCCTCCACTTT.

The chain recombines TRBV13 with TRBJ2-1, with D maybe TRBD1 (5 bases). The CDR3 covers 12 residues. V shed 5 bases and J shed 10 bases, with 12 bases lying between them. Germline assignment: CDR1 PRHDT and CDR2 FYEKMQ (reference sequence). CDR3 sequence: CASSLSDIEQFF. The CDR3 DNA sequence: TGTGCCAGCAGCCTATCGGACATAGAGCAGTTCTTC. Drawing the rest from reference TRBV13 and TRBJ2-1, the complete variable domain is AAGVIQSPRHLIKEKRETATLKCYPIPRHDTVYWYQQGPGQDPQFLISFYEKMQSDKGSIPDRFSAQQFSDYHSELNMSSLELGDSALYFCASSLSDIEQFFGPGTRLTVL.